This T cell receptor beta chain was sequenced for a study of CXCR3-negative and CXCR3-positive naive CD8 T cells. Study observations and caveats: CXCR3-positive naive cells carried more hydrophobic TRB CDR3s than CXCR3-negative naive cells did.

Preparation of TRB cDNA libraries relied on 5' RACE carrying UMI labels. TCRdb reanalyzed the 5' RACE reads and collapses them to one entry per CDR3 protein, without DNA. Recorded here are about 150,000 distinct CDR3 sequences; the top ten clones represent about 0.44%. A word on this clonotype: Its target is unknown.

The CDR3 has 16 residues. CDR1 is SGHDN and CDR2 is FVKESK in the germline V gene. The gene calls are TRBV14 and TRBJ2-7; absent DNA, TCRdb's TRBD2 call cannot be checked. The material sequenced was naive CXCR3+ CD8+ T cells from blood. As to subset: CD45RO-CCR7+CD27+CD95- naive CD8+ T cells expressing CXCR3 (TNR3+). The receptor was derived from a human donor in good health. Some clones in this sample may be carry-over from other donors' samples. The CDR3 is CASSQGTSSGIYEQYF.